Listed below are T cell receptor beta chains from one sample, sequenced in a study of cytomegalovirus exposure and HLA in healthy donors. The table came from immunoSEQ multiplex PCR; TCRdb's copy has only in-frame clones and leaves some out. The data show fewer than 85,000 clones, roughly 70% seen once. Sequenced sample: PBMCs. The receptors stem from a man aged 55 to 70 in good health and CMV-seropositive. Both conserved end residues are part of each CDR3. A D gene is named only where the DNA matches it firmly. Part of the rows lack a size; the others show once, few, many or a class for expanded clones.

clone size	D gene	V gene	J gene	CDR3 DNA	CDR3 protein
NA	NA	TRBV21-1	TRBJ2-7	TGTGCCAGCAGCAAAGTCGGGACAGAGCAGTACTTC	CASSKVGTEQYF
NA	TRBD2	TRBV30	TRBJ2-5	TGTGCCTGGAATTCATTTAGCGGGGGCCAAGAGACCCAGTACTTC	CAWNSFSGGQETQYF
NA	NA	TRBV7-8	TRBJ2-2	TGTGCCAGCAGCTTAGTTGAGGTTGGCACCGGGGAGCTGTTTTTT	CASSLVEVGTGELFF
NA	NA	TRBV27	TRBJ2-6	TGTGCCAGCAGCCAGGGACATCCTTTTGTATCTGGCGGGGCCAACGTCCTGACTTTC	CASSQGHPFVSGGANVLTF
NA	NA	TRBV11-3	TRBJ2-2	TGTGCCAGCAGTCCGGTTGGCGGGGAGCTGTTTTTT	CASSPVGGELFF
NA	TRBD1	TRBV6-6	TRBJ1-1	TGTGCCAGCAGTTACGCTCAGGGGGCGTTGGGTACTGAAGCTTTCTTT	CASSYAQGALGTEAFF
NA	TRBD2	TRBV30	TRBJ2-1	TGTGCCTGGAGTGCGGGACTAGCGGGATTCTATGAGCAGTTCTTC	CAWSAGLAGFYEQFF
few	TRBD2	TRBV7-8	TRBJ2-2	TGTGCCAGCAGCTTATTCGAAGGACTAGCGGGAGTGTGGGAGCTGTTTTTT	CASSLFEGLAGVWELFF
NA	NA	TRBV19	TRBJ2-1	TGTGCCAGTAGCCTTCATCCGGGGAAGTTAAGATCCTACAATGAGCAGTTCTTC	CASSLHPGKLRSYNEQFF
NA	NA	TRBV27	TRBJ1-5	TGTGCCAGCAGTTTAGGGGGCCAGCCCCAGCATTTT	CASSLGGQPQHF
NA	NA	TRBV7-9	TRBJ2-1	TGTGCCAGCAGCCTCCCCCAGTGGGAGCAGTTCTTC	CASSLPQWEQFF
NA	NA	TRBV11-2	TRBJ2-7	TGTGCCAGCAGCAACGTTCGTTACAGGGTCGGCAACTACGAGCAGTACTTC	CASSNVRYRVGNYEQYF
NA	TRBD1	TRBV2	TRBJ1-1	TGTGCCAGCAGTGAAGCTCCACCGGGACAGGCACGTGAAGCTTTCTTT	CASSEAPPGQAREAFF
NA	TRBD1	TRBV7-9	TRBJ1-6	TGTGCCAGCAGCCCCATCTGGGGGACAGGGAATTCACCCCTCCACTTT	CASSPIWGTGNSPLHF
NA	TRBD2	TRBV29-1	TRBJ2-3	TGCAGCGTTGAAGCTAGCGGGGGGTCGAGCACAGATACGCAGTATTTT	CSVEASGGSSTDTQYF
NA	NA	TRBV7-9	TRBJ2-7	TGTTCCGGCGGTGGAAACTCCTACGAGCAGTACTTC	CSGGGNSYEQYF
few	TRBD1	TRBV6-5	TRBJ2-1	TGTGCCAGCAGTTTCGGGACAGGGTTGTACAATGAGCAGTTCTTC	CASSFGTGLYNEQFF
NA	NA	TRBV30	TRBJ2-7	TGTGCCTGGAGTGTGGGCTCGAACCTCTACGAGCAGTACTTC	CAWSVGSNLYEQYF
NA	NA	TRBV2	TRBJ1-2	TGTGCCAGCAGTCTGGACAGTAACTATGGCTACACCTTC	CASSLDSNYGYTF
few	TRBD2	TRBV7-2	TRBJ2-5	TGTGCCAGCAGCTTAATGGCGGGGGTGGGGGAGACCCAGTACTTC	CASSLMAGVGETQYF
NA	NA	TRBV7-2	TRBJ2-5	TGTGCCAGCAGCTTAGCACTAAGAGGAGAGACCCAGTACTTC	CASSLALRGETQYF
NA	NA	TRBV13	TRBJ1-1	TGTGCCAGCAGCCAGAATGGGCCTAACACTGAAGCTTTCTTT	CASSQNGPNTEAFF
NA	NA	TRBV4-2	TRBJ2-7	TGTGCCAGCAGCACGGTGGGGGGGACATCCTACGAGCAGTACTTC	CASSTVGGTSYEQYF
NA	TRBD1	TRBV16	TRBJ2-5	TGTGCCAGCAGCCAACTGACAGGGGGCAGAGAGACCCAGTACTTC	CASSQLTGGRETQYF
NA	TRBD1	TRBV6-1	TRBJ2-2	TGTGCCAGCAGAGCTGACAGGGACACCGGGGAGCTGTTTTTT	CASRADRDTGELFF
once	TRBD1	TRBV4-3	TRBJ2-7	TGCGCCAGCAGCCAGGACAGGGGGCCCTACGAGCAGTACTTC	CASSQDRGPYEQYF
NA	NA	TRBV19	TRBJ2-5	TGTGCCAGTAGTATGGATGGAGGAGGGGCAGCGGAGACCCAGTACTTC	CASSMDGGGAAETQYF
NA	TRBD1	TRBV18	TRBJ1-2	TGTGCCAGCTCCCGAAACGGCGACAGGGATTCTTTTACCGGTGGGCGCTACACCTTC	CASSRNGDRDSFTGGRYTF
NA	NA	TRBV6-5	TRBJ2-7	TGTGCCAGCAGTAACAGGGTCGGCTCCTACGAGCAGTACTTC	CASSNRVGSYEQYF
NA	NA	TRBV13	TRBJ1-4	TGTGCCAGCAGCGCCCGACAGGCTCTGACCGAAAAACTGTTTTTT	CASSARQALTEKLFF
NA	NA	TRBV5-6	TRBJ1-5	TGTGCCAGCAGCCTTGACGGACATAGCAATCAGCCCCAGCATTTT	CASSLDGHSNQPQHF
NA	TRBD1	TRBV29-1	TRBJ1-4	TGCAGCGTTGCGGGACAGGGGGGTGAAAAACTGTTTTTT	CSVAGQGGEKLFF
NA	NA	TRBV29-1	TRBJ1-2	TGCAGCGTTGAACGCAGGGGCTTCGATGGCTACACCTTC	CSVERRGFDGYTF
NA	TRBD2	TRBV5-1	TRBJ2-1	TGCGCCAGCAGCTCGGGACTAGTAAATCACAATGAGCAGTTCTTC	CASSSGLVNHNEQFF
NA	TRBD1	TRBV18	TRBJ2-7	TGTGCCAGCTCACCGCCGGGACAGGGGTTATACGAGCAGTACTTC	CASSPPGQGLYEQYF
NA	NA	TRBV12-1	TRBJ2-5	TGTGCCAGCAGCTTCCCCTTATTGACTAGCGGGACCCAAGAGGCCCAGTACTTC	CASSFPLLTSGTQEAQYF
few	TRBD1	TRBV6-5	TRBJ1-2	TGTGCCATTCGGACAGGCAGCAATGGCTACACCTTC	CAIRTGSNGYTF
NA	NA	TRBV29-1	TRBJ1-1	TGCAGCGTTGTCAGGTCGAGCACTGAAGCTTTCTTT	CSVVRSSTEAFF
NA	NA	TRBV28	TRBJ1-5	TGTGCCAGCAGGCCCCCCCGAGGGGGACCGCTTGAGCCCCAGCATTTT	CASRPPRGGPLEPQHF
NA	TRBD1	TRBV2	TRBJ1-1	TGTGCCAGCAGTGAGCTAACTGGGACAGCGGGCGAAGCTTTCTTT	CASSELTGTAGEAFF
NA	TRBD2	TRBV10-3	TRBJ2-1	TGTGCCATCAGTGAGTCGCGGGAGGACCCCTACAATGAGCAGTTCTTC	CAISESREDPYNEQFF
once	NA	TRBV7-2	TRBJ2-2	TGTGCCAGCAGCTTCTTCGCGGGGAGCACCGGGGAGCTGTTTTTT	CASSFFAGSTGELFF
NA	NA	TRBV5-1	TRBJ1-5	TGCGCCAGCAGCTTTGATGGGAGGAATCAGCCCCAGCATTTT	CASSFDGRNQPQHF
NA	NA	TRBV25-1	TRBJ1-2	TGTGCCAGCAGTGATTATATACAGAAGGGCTACACCTTC	CASSDYIQKGYTF
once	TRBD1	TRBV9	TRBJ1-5	TGTGCCAGCAGCGCCGGACAGGGGCGGAATCAGCCCCAGCATTTT	CASSAGQGRNQPQHF
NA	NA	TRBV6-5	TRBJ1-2	TGTGCCAGCAGTTACAGACAGGATTCTAACTATGGCTACACCTTC	CASSYRQDSNYGYTF
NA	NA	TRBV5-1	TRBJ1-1	TGCGCCAGCAGCTTAGGACAGCCCCTAACCGAAGCTTTCTTT	CASSLGQPLTEAFF
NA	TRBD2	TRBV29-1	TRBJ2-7	TGCAGCGTTCCTAGCGGGGGCTACGAGCAGTACTTC	CSVPSGGYEQYF
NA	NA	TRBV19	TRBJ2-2	TGTGCCAGTAGTATAGGAGACAGGACTCCTACCGGGGAGCTGTTTTTT	CASSIGDRTPTGELFF
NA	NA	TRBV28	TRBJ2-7	TGTGCCAGCGGCTACGGGTTCTACGAGCAGTACTTC	CASGYGFYEQYF
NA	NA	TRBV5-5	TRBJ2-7	TGTGCCAGCAGCTTGGACGCAACACCCTACGAGCAGTACTTC	CASSLDATPYEQYF
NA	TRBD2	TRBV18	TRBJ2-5	TGTGCCAGCTCACCACCGACTAGCGGGGGAGAGACCCAGTACTTC	CASSPPTSGGETQYF
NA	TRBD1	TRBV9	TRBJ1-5	TGTGCCAGCAGCGTAGGGGGGACAGGGTTTCAGCCCCAGCATTTT	CASSVGGTGFQPQHF
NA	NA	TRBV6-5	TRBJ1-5	TGTGCCAGCAGTTACAGTGAGGGCCAGCCCCAGCATTTT	CASSYSEGQPQHF
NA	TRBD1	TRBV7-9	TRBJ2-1	TGTGCCAGCAGCTTAGTACCAGGGGGCTATAATGAGCAGTTCTTC	CASSLVPGGYNEQFF
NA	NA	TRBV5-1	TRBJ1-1	TGCGCCAGCAGCTTGGTAGGACAGCTTTACGCTGAAGCTTTCTTT	CASSLVGQLYAEAFF
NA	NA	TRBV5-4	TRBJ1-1	TGTGCCAGCAGCCCGCAGACAGACTTCAACACTGAAGCTTTCTTT	CASSPQTDFNTEAFF
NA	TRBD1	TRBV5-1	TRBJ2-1	TGCGCCAGCAGCTACGGGACAGTTTCCTACAATGAGCAGTTCTTC	CASSYGTVSYNEQFF
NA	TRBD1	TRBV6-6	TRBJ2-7	TGTGCCAGCAGTGGGACAGGTTTTTCATACGAGCAGTACTTC	CASSGTGFSYEQYF